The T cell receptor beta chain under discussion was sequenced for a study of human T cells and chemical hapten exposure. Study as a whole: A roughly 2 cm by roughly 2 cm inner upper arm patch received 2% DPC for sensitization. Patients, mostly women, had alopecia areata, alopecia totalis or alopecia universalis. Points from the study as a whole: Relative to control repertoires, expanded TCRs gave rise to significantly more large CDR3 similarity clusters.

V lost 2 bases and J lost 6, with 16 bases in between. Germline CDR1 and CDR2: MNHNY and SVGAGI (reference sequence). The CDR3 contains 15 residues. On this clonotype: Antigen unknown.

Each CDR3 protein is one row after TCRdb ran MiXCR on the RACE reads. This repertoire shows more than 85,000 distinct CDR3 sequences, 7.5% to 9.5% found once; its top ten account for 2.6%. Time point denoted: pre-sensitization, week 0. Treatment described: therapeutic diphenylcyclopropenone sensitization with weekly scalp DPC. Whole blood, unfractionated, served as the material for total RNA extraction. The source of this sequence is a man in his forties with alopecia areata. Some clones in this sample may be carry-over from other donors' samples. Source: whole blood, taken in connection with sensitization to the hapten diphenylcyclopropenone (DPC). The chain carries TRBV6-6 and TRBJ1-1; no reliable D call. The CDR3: CASSYQSSSGSEAFF. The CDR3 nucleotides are TGTGCCAGCAGTTACCAGTCATCCTCGGGTTCTGAAGCTTTCTTT.